The 3 T cell receptor beta chains below were found in one sample sequenced in a study of blood T cell repertoires in COVID-19. Assay: immunoSEQ multiplex PCR; the TCRdb copy retains only in-frame clones and omits some. The sample lists roughly 200,000 clones, around 85% seen once, with 18% in the top ten. Sequencing was performed on PBMCs or T cells enriched from blood (not recorded which). These TCRs come from a man in his forties who had recovered from COVID-19.

This clone turned up a few times. V is TRBV28 and J is TRBJ1-5; 9 bases agree with TRBD1. The CDR3 consists of 15 residues. The J segment lost 6 bases and the V segment lost 1 base, leaving 4 bases of the junction unmatched. Germline lookup yields CDR1 MDHEN and CDR2 SYDVKM. The CDR3 DNA is TGTGCCAGCAGTTTATACGGGACAGGGAGTCAGCCCCAGCATTTT. Encoded protein: CASSLYGTGSQPQHF.

Here the CDR3 reads CASSHRGTGDEKLFF. CDR3 DNA: TGTGCCAGCAGCCACCGCGGGACAGGGGATGAAAAACTGTTTTTT. The chain couples TRBV4-2 to TRBJ1-4; 10 bases agree with TRBD1. Germline loops: CDR1 LGHNA, CDR2 YNFKEQ. The CDR3 totals 15 residues. The ends lost 3 bases at V and 6 bases at J; junction bases unmatched: 4.

The chain couples TRBV14 to TRBJ2-7; 9 bases line up with TRBD1. The CDR3 extends over 13 amino acids. Germline loops: CDR1 SGHDN, CDR2 FVKESK. J was trimmed by 12 bases and V by 4 bases; bases with no gene match: 10. The CDR3 DNA reads TGTGCCAGCAGCCGAATCCCGGACAGGGGTGTGTACTTC. Its translation: CASSRIPDRGVYF. The full variable domain, its missing parts supplied by reference TRBV14 and TRBJ2-7, is EAGVTQFPSHSVIEKGQTVTLRCDPISGHDNLYWYRRVMGKEIKFLLHFVKESKQDESGMPNNRFLAERTGGTYSTLKVQPAELEDSGVYFCASSRIPDRGVYFGPGTRLTVT.